The clone carrying this T cell receptor (beta chain) was observed a single time. Its target is not known. Each subset's genomic DNA was split evenly across several immunoSEQ plates. Replicate PCRs from sorted subsets contained around 200 ng DNA, which is tens of thousands of T cell genomes. The table came from immunoSEQ multiplex PCR; TCRdb's copy has only in-frame clones and leaves some out. The sample has over a million clones, nearly 99% seen once. This specimen comes from a study of shared clonotypes between healthy human individuals. Study-wide results and caveats: Across a handful of donors, naive CD4 shared roughly 5.1%, naive CD8 about 3.2%, memory CD4 2% to 2.5%, memory CD8 0.4% to 0.5%.

V was clipped by 1 base and J by 5 bases, with 9 bases between them. CDR3 size: 14 residues. The V gene's germline CDR1 is SGDLS and CDR2 YYNGEE. The sequencing input was naive CD4+ T cells sorted from blood. Subset noted: CD45RA+ positively selected. The origin of this receptor is a man aged 25-45 years in good health. The chain is built from TRBV9 and TRBJ2-2; D is ambiguous. The CDR3 nucleotides read TGTGCCAGCAGCGTATTACTCGGGACCGGGGAGCTGTTTTTT. Translating it yields CASSVLLGTGELFF.